Sequencing of this TCR beta chain was carried out in a study of blood T cell repertoires in COVID-19. As for the study in general: Spain, Italy and the United States supplied samples that represented acute and convalescent COVID-19.

Sequencing was performed with immunoSEQ multiplex PCR; in TCRdb, only in-frame clones are kept and a portion is missing. The sample carries approximately 220,000 clones, less than 90% recorded once. CDR1 is MGHDK, CDR2 SYGVNS, per germline. This CDR3 is built from 18 residues. The V gene end was trimmed by 0 bases and the J gene end by 3 bases; junction bases not matched to a gene: 8. The receptor was isolated from a woman in her sixties who had recovered from COVID-19. Sequenced input: peripheral blood. This chain uses TRBV25-1 with TRBJ2-3; 11 nucleotides line up with TRBD2. The CDR3 coding sequence is TGTGCCAGCAGTGAATATATTTTAGCGGGGGGGCGGACAGATACGCAGTATTTT. Translated: CASSEYILAGGRTDTQYF.